The 20 T cell receptor beta chains below were found in one sample sequenced in a study of blood T cell repertoires in COVID-19. Method: immunoSEQ multiplex PCR; TCRdb's copy keeps in-frame clones and lacks some. The profile shows 200,000 to 300,000 clones, about 88% of them singletons. The sample comprised peripheral blood. The receptors shown here come from a woman aged 55-69 years with COVID-19, enrolled during active disease.

The chain carries TRBV3-1 (or the pseudogene TRBV3-2) and TRBJ1-5, with D possibly being TRBD1 (6 bases). Trimming took off 4 bases at V and 4 bases at J, with 14 bases between the two ends. Germline assignment: CDR1 LGHDT and CDR2 YNNKEL (reference sequence). CDR3 length equals 15 residues. The DNA for the CDR3 is TGTGCCAGCAGCCCCCAACCCGGACAGAATCAGCCCCAGCATTTT. Its translation is CASSPQPGQNQPQHF.

This clone was detected only once. The V and J genes are TRBV11-2 and TRBJ2-2; a weak D match, TRBD1 (6 bases). V was trimmed by 2 bases and J by 2 bases, leaving 9 bases between them. Germline CDR1 is SGHAT and CDR2 is FQNNGV. This CDR3 is 15 amino acids long. The CDR3 DNA follows: TGTGCCAGCAGCTTACAGGGGATAAACACCGGGGAGCTGTTTTTT. This encodes CASSLQGINTGELFF.

V and J are TRBV28 and TRBJ1-1, with D uncertain. This CDR3 has 14 amino acids. V lost 1 base and J lost 0, with 6 bases in between. Germline CDR1 MDHEN, CDR2 SYDVKM. The CDR3 is CASSLSGLNTEAFF. CDR3 DNA sequence: TGTGCCAGCAGTTTATCGGGTCTGAACACTGAAGCTTTCTTT.

This clone occurred a few times. The chain employs TRBV5-1 and TRBJ2-7; tentative D call: TRBD1 (6 bases). The V gene's germline CDR1 is SGHRS and CDR2 YFSETQ. Trimming stripped 0 bases from V and 0 bases from J, with 10 bases between. The CDR3 length is 15 residues. DNA for the CDR3: TGCGCCAGCAGCTTGGAAGGGACACCCTCCTACGAGCAGTACTTC. As protein: CASSLEGTPSYEQYF.

In DNA form, the CDR3 reads TGTGCCAGCAGTGATTTAACTAGCGGGGAATGGAACACCGGGGAGCTGTTTTTT. Translation gives CASSDLTSGEWNTGELFF. J is TRBJ2-2 and V is TRBV25-1; 10 bases line up with TRBD2. Trimming removed 3 bases from V and 1 base from J; junction bases left unmatched: 8. CDR3 length: 18 residues. CDR1 is MGHDK and CDR2 is SYGVNS in the germline V gene.

The V gene is TRBV24-1, the J gene TRBJ2-2; D is possibly TRBD2 (6 bases). The CDR3 covers 17 residues. Germline V lookup: CDR1 KGHDR, CDR2 SFDVKD. V shed 0 bases and J shed 3 bases, with 13 bases lying between them. The CDR3 nucleotides read TGTGCCACCAGTGATTTGCTGGGGGGAGAATACACCGGGGAGCTGTTTTTT. Its protein product is CATSDLLGGEYTGELFF.

The chain is built from TRBV21-1 and TRBJ1-1; no DNA check was done on the table's D call, TRBD1. TRBV21-1 is described as a pseudogene. This CDR3 has 17 amino acids. The CDR3 region is CASSKLWGDRRNTEAFF. The DNA of the CDR3 is TGTGCCAGCAGCAAATTATGGGGCGACAGGAGGAACACTGAAGCTTTCTTT.

The V gene is TRBV27, the J gene TRBJ1-2, with 7 positions matching TRBD1. The CDR3 length is 16 residues. J was trimmed by 5 bases and V by 7 bases; bases with no gene match: 16. CDR1 and CDR2 from the germline V gene are MNHEY and SMNVEV (reference sequence). For the CDR3, the DNA is TGTGCCAGCACCTCCACATCGACAGGGTCGGCATATGGCTACACCTTC. Amino acids: CASTSTSTGSAYGYTF.

In its sample, this clone was seen a few times. The chain is built from TRBV14 and TRBJ1-4, with D unclear. V lost 0 bases, J lost 14 bases, and 19 bases lay in between. This CDR3 is 15 amino acids long. CDR1 SGHDN and CDR2 FVKESK come from the germline V gene. The CDR3 region is CASSQEFSGGSDLFF. As DNA, the CDR3 is TGTGCCAGCAGCCAAGAGTTCTCGGGCGGGAGCGATCTGTTTTTT.

The chain uses TRBV3-1 (or the pseudogene TRBV3-2) and TRBJ2-7; D unresolved. V was cut by 2 bases and J by 0 bases, with 8 bases left in between. The CDR3 consists of 14 residues. The germline CDR1 and CDR2 sequences are LGHDT and YNNKEL (reference sequence). The CDR3 DNA is TGTGCCAGCAGCCAACAGACGGGCTCCTACGAGCAGTACTTC. Translated: CASSQQTGSYEQYF.

The CDR3 region is CASSETGVSYGYTF. In nucleotides, the CDR3 is TGTGCCAGCAGTGAGACAGGGGTGAGCTATGGCTACACCTTC. The V call is TRBV6-1, the J call TRBJ1-2, with 8 bases that match TRBD1. The CDR3 runs to 14 residues. V was clipped by 3 bases and J by 4 bases; unmatched bases: 4. Germline V CDR1 and CDR2: MNHNS, SASEGT.

The V and J genes are TRBV4-1 and TRBJ2-1, with D hard to call. Per the germline V gene, CDR1 is MGHRA and CDR2 is YSYEKL. The CDR3 has 16 residues. The V end was cut by 0 bases, the J end by 2 bases, with 11 bases between. In DNA form, the CDR3 reads TGCGCCAGCAGCCAAGAACCAGAGGTTGCCTACAATGAGCAGTTCTTC. Translation gives CASSQEPEVAYNEQFF.

The chain uses TRBV24-1 and TRBJ2-1; 10 positions match TRBD1. J lost 1 base, V lost 5 bases, and 4 bases had no gene match. This CDR3 has 16 amino acids. The germline V gene has CDR1 KGHDR and CDR2 SFDVKD. CDR3 loop: CATSGGTGVSYNEQFF. Written as DNA, the CDR3 is TGTGCCACCAGTGGCGGGACAGGGGTTTCCTACAATGAGCAGTTCTTC.

The V and J genes are TRBV5-1 and TRBJ2-1; 7 positions match TRBD2. J lost 8 bases, V lost 4 bases, and 15 bases had no gene match. This CDR3 spans 16 amino acids. CDR1 SGHRS and CDR2 YFSETQ come from the germline V gene. The CDR3 sequence: CASSRTASGPGHEQFF. Here the CDR3 DNA reads TGCGCCAGCAGCCGCACCGCTAGCGGCCCGGGCCATGAGCAGTTCTTC.

The CDR3 region has the DNA TGTGCCAGCAGCTTACAAGGGGCCCGACCCGCCTACAATGAGCAGTTCTTC. Its protein product is CASSLQGARPAYNEQFF. The rearrangement uses TRBV7-3 and TRBJ2-1; D perhaps matches TRBD1 (5 bases). CDR1 and CDR2 (germline): SGHTA, FQGTGA. The germline V and J ends were trimmed by 2 bases and 2 bases, with 16 bases remaining between them. CDR3 length: 17 residues.

This clone has just one count. The rearrangement uses TRBV6-6 and TRBJ1-5; no reliable D call. CDR3 length: 16 amino acids. The ends were cut back, 5 bases at V and 0 bases at J, with 14 bases in the middle. The germline V gene encodes CDR1 MNHNY and CDR2 SVGAGI (reference sequence). The CDR3 here is CASSPLDTDSNQPQHF. Written as DNA, the CDR3 is TGTGCCAGCAGTCCCCTTGACACCGATAGCAATCAGCCCCAGCATTTT.

The V and J genes are TRBV10-3 and TRBJ2-2; TRBD2 agrees at 7 bases. This CDR3 is built from 14 residues. Germline V gene sequence: CDR1 ENHRY, CDR2 SYGVKD. The ends lost 10 bases at V and 2 bases at J; junction bases unmatched: 7. DNA for the CDR3: TGTGCCACGAAGGCTAGCGGAAACACCGGGGAGCTGTTTTTT. It yields the protein CATKASGNTGELFF.

The rearrangement links TRBV6-4 to TRBJ1-5; 10 nucleotides match TRBD1. Germline lookup yields CDR1 MRHNA and CDR2 SNTAGT. The length of the CDR3 is 14 residues. With V trimmed by 6 bases and J by 6 bases, 5 bases remained unmatched. In nucleotides, the CDR3 is TGTGCCAGCAGCCCGGACAGGGGGAGTCAGCCCCAGCATTTT. This gives the protein CASSPDRGSQPQHF.

The chain recombines TRBV5-1 with TRBJ1-2; the D gene is possibly TRBD1 (5 bases). This CDR3 is built from 14 residues. V dropped 0 bases and J dropped 3 bases, with 9 bases sitting between them. Germline-derived CDR1 and CDR2 are SGHRS and YFSETQ. CDR3 region: CASSLEGADYGYTF. Here the CDR3 DNA reads TGCGCCAGCAGCTTGGAAGGGGCCGACTATGGCTACACCTTC. Full variable domain (remainder filled in from reference TRBV5-1 and TRBJ1-2): KAGVTQTPRYLIKTRGQQVTLSCSPISGHRSVSWYQQTPGQGLQFLFEYFSETQRNKGNFPGRFSGRQFSNSRSEMNVSTLELGDSALYLCASSLEGADYGYTFGSGTRLTVV.

This clone was counted only a few times. The chain has TRBV30 and TRBJ1-2; possibly TRBD1 for D (6 bases). Germline values: CDR1 GTSNPN, CDR2 SVGIG (reference sequence). The CDR3 consists of 13 residues. V lost 0 bases and J 7 bases, leaving 12 bases between the germline ends. The CDR3 sequence is CAWSVLRGSGYTF. DNA of the CDR3: TGTGCCTGGAGTGTACTCAGGGGATCTGGCTACACCTTC.